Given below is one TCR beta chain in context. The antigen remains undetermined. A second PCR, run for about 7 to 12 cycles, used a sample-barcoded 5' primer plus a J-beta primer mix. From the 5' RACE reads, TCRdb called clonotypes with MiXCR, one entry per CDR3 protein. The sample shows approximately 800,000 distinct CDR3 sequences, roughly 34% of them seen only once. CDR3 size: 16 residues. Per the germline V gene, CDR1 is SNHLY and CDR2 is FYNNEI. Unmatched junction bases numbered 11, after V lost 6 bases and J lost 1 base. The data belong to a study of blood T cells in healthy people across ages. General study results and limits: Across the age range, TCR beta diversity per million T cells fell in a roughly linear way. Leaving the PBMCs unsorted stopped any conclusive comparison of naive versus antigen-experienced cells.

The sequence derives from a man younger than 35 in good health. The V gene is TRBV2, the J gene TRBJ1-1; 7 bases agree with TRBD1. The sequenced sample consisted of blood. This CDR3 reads CASRATGVFRNTEAFF. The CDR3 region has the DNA TGTGCCAGCAGAGCAACAGGGGTTTTTAGGAACACTGAAGCTTTCTTT. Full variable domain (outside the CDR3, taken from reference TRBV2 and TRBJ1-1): EPEVTQTPSHQVTQMGQEVILRCVPISNHLYFYWYRQILGQKVEFLVSFYNNEISEKSEIFDDQFSVERPDGSNFTLKIRSTKLEDSAMYFCASRATGVFRNTEAFFGQGTRLTVV.